This T cell receptor beta chain was identified during a study of T cells in tuberculosis. For the study at large: A South African cohort included IGRA-negative adolescents, latently infected IGRA-positive adolescents and adults with active tuberculosis. Study results and limitations: Smaller distances to GMM-specific TCRs suggested their expansion in active tuberculosis.

Some clones are missing from TCRdb's copy, which holds only in-frame ones; the method was immunoSEQ multiplex PCR. The sample has under 40,000 clones, about 84% seen once. Worth noting for this clone: Antigen unknown.

Time point: new active TB diagnosis, blood taken before or within 7 days of starting treatment. V lost 3 bases, J lost 2 bases, and 12 bases lay in between. Germline V gene sequence: CDR1 SGHDT, CDR2 YYEEEE. This CDR3 has 14 amino acids. This receptor was taken from an adult with tuberculosis. The chain carries TRBV5-6 and TRBJ2-7, with a tentative D call TRBD1 (6 bases). The starting material was PBMCs, obtained at tuberculosis diagnosis. The CDR3 is CASSSRGATYEQYF. CDR3 sequence (DNA): TGTGCCAGCAGCTCCAGGGGAGCAACCTACGAGCAGTACTTC.